This T cell receptor (beta chain) was captured in a study of blood T cell repertoires in COVID-19 (TCRdb year 2020). The study in broad terms: Samples from collaborators originated in the United States, Italy and Spain and spanned both the acute and convalescent phases of COVID-19. The material from the prospective study consisted of cDNA or gDNA derived from T cells, B-cell-depleted T cells, or PBMCs. Subjects who had been exposed to COVID-19, were actively infected with it, or had recovered from it provided the deeply sampled blood TCRbeta repertoires that made up the dataset. A freely available public database, intended as a resource for researchers studying the immune response to SARS-CoV-2, is where the repertoires were released. The samples were drawn from the first 160 participants of the ongoing ImmuneRACE study and from under 1,500 subjects provided by 6 global collaborators. A de-identified subject ID, COVID-19 status, age in years and sex were almost always included in the sample metadata. HLA class I and class II types, where available, came from metadata supplied by the sample provider rather than from assay-based typing. Here is what the overall study found, with its caveats: The quantity of clinical and demographic metadata differed by source and by participant and was supplied without curation.

As to this clone: Its antigen target is currently unknown. Base qualities are missing; no much larger clone stands one base away.

TCRbeta CDR3 regions were amplified from genomic DNA by means of the immunoSEQ Assay, a bias-controlled multiplex PCR. Per the original workflow: Nucleated cell counts per sample were estimated from amplification of reference gene primers within the assay. Sequence reads were collapsed and filtered to measure the absolute abundance of every unique TCRbeta CDR3 rearrangement. Productive Simpson clonality was computed per sample as the square root of Simpson's diversity index over productive rearrangements. TCRdb provides this immuneACCESS table in a form limited to in-frame rearrangements. Some clones are lacking; in checked studies, under half of them reflect an unresolved V gene, and why the rest are absent is not known. V, J and clone size derive from that table, while D and trimming were established from the DNA sequence. Counted in this sample were 110,000 to 150,000 clones; roughly 80% of them appeared once. The leading ten clones occupy 3.5% of the sample.

A second Seattle source provided samples from volunteer blood donors who had recovered from COVID-19. Each collaborating institution followed its own protocols to collect whole blood in K2EDTA tubes. For TCRbeta analysis, collaborators shipped samples in one of three forms: frozen whole blood, isolated PBMCs, or DNA extracted from either of those sample types. Sequences SGHTA (CDR1) and FQGTGA (CDR2) are obtained from the germline V gene. From the cysteine up to the phenylalanine, the CDR3 has a length of 14 residues. Left in the record is the CDR3 DNA by itself, 42 bases read in frame from the first base. Trimming accounts for 5 bases at V and 6 bases at J, while the number of junction bases matched to no gene is 7.

The sample comprised peripheral blood. This TCR derives from a man between 65 and 85 years old who had recovered from COVID-19. This receptor chain uses TRBV7-3 and TRBJ2-3, with TRBD2 matching 8 junction bases. The bases read TGTGCCAGCAGCCCGGGACTAGTTACGGATACGCAGTATTTT. The resulting protein is CASSPGLVTDTQYF.